The clone carrying this TCR beta chain occurred a few times. This sample was included in a study of blood T cell repertoires in COVID-19. The repertoire was sequenced with immunoSEQ multiplex PCR; TCRdb's copy has only in-frame clones and lacks some. The sample carries more than 150,000 clones, 60% to 85% recorded once. Sample: peripheral blood. The TCR comes from a man aged 60 to 75 with active or convalescent COVID-19.

Written as DNA, the CDR3 is TGTGCCAGCAGGAAAGCACTACCTTACGAGCAGTACTTC. This codes for CASRKALPYEQYF. The chain combines TRBV28 with TRBJ2-7; D unclear. V lost 6 bases, J lost 4 bases, and 13 bases lay in between. Looked up from germline, CDR1 is MDHEN and CDR2 is SYDVKM. This CDR3 is 13 amino acids long.